This T cell receptor beta chain came from a study of T cell responses to AZD1222 COVID-19 vaccine. Study context: Analyses pooled second doses at about 4 or about 12 weeks. Study-wide points: Unmutated variant regions are reportedly targeted by nearly half of spike-specific TCRs. Clonal diversity may have been underestimated, and the donors were mostly white British, with more females than males.

Trimming took off 0 bases at V and 5 bases at J, with 2 bases between the two ends. Germline V gene lookup returns CDR1 SEHNR and CDR2 FQNEAQ (reference sequence). The CDR3 covers 12 residues. About this clone itself: Its antigen is as yet unknown.

TCRdb's copy holds only in-frame clones and misses some; the assay was immunoSEQ multiplex PCR. The table lists about 110,000 clones, under 95% of them singletons. The sample was peripheral blood, taken on day 0 of AZD1222 vaccination. This TCR was sampled from an adult in good health. The rearrangement joins TRBV7-9 to TRBJ2-1, with D unresolved. For the CDR3, the DNA is TGTGCCAGCAGCTTAGCGGACAATGAGCAGTTCTTC. It yields the protein CASSLADNEQFF.